This entry lists 29 T cell receptor beta chains sequenced from one sample in a study of blood T cell repertoires in COVID-19. Measured with immunoSEQ multiplex PCR; TCRdb has only the in-frame clones, and not every one. The sample contains roughly 30,000 clones, roughly 70% of which appear only once. Material for sequencing was peripheral blood. The receptor set was obtained from a boy younger than 10 with active or convalescent COVID-19.

The CDR3 coding sequence is TGTGCCAGCTCACCCGACACTAACTATGGCTACACCTTC. Translated, it gives CASSPDTNYGYTF. The chain combines TRBV18 with TRBJ1-2; D is uncertain. CDR3 length equals 13 residues. Trimming left V 3 bases short and J 0 bases short, with 5 bases between. Looked up from germline, CDR1 is KGHSH and CDR2 is LQKENI.

V usage is TRBV4-2 and J usage is TRBJ2-5; D is uncertain. V gave up 1 base and J gave up 4 bases, with 10 bases separating them. Per germline, CDR1 LGHNA and CDR2 YNFKEQ. The CDR3 totals 14 residues. CDR3 coding DNA: TGTGCCAGCAGCCAAGTCCCGACTGCAGAGACCCAGTACTTC. This encodes CASSQVPTAETQYF.

This rearrangement joins TRBV19 to TRBJ2-1, with D unclear. V lost 3 bases and J lost 4, with 16 bases in between. The CDR3 runs 16 residues. Looked up from germline, CDR1 is LNHDA and CDR2 is SQIVND (reference sequence). This chain's CDR3 is CASSIKETAPYNEQFF. As DNA, the CDR3 is TGTGCCAGTAGTATCAAGGAGACGGCCCCTTACAATGAGCAGTTCTTC.

The chain employs TRBV5-1 and TRBJ2-1, with 7 bases aligning to TRBD1. V shed 7 bases and J 3 bases; nucleotides not matched to a gene: 10. CDR3 length equals 15 residues. Germline CDR1 reads SGHRS; CDR2 reads YFSETQ. The CDR3 loop reads CASGRTGQFYNEQFF. The DNA for the CDR3 is TGCGCCAGCGGAAGGACAGGACAGTTCTACAATGAGCAGTTCTTC.

The chain combines TRBV28 with TRBJ2-1, with 8 nucleotides matching TRBD1. CDR1 and CDR2 from the germline V gene are MDHEN and SYDVKM. The CDR3 runs to 17 residues. The trim removed 5 bases at V and 5 bases at J, leaving 14 bases unmatched. CDR3 amino acids: CASSPNLSGQGHNEQFF. The CDR3 DNA reads TGTGCCAGCAGTCCAAATCTCTCCGGACAGGGACACAATGAGCAGTTCTTC.

The chain recombines TRBV7-2 with TRBJ2-2; the D gene is possibly TRBD1 (6 bases). Trimming took 0 bases from V and 4 from J, leaving 15 bases between them. CDR3 size: 17 residues. CDR1 is SGHTA, CDR2 FQGNSA, per germline. As DNA, the CDR3 is TGTGCCAGCAGCTTAGCATCCCGACAGGAAGGCACCGGGGAGCTGTTTTTT. Protein sequence: CASSLASRQEGTGELFF.

V is TRBV27 and J is TRBJ2-5, with 12 bases identical to TRBD2. Germline CDR1 MNHEY, CDR2 SMNVEV (reference sequence). The J segment lost 5 bases and the V segment lost 6 bases, leaving 13 bases of the junction unmatched. CDR3 length: 17 amino acids. The CDR3 loop reads CASRLSTSGGHGETQYF. Written as DNA, the CDR3 is TGTGCCAGCAGGCTATCGACTAGCGGGGGCCACGGGGAGACCCAGTACTTC.

The chain is built from TRBV11-3 and TRBJ2-7; 10 bases fit TRBD1. V shed 5 bases and J 0 bases; nucleotides not matched to a gene: 7. The germline V gene encodes CDR1 SGHNT and CDR2 YENEEA. The CDR3 extends over 16 amino acids. In DNA, the CDR3 is TGTGCCAGCAGCGGGGGACAGGGGCGAGACTCCTACGAGCAGTACTTC. Protein sequence: CASSGGQGRDSYEQYF.

V and J are TRBV2 and TRBJ2-3; 8 bases are a match to TRBD2. Losses at the gene ends were 6 bases for V and 2 bases for J; bases not matched to a gene: 7. In germline, CDR1 is SNHLY, CDR2 FYNNEI. CDR3 length: 15 residues. The CDR3 here is CASRGLVPITDTQYF. CDR3 coding DNA: TGTGCCAGCAGGGGACTAGTACCGATCACAGATACGCAGTATTTT.

The chain uses TRBV28 and TRBJ2-5; 7 bases align to TRBD2. The CDR3 sequence is 13 residues long. The germline V gene has CDR1 MDHEN and CDR2 SYDVKM. Trimming at V came to 9 bases and at J to 3 bases, leaving 7 bases not matched to a gene. The chain's CDR3 is CASGRADEETQYF. The CDR3 bases are TGTGCCAGTGGGAGGGCGGATGAAGAGACCCAGTACTTC.

The chain recombines TRBV11-2 with TRBJ2-7; TRBD2 agrees at 7 bases. Trimming removed 5 bases from V and 6 bases from J; junction bases left unmatched: 16. Germline CDR1 SGHAT, CDR2 FQNNGV. The CDR3 has 16 residues. CDR3 nucleotide sequence: TGTGCCAGCAGCGAAACCTCGACTAGCTCTACGTTCGAGCAGTACTTC. It specifies CASSETSTSSTFEQYF.

The chain links TRBV12-5 to TRBJ2-1, with D tentatively TRBD1 (5 bases). CDR1 and CDR2 from the germline V gene are LGHNT and FRNRAP. V lost 5 bases and J lost 7, with 27 bases in between. The CDR3 consists of 18 residues. CDR3: CASGRLGKQGDFSNEQFF. For the CDR3, the DNA is TGTGCTAGTGGTCGATTGGGCAAGCAGGGTGACTTTTCGAATGAGCAGTTCTTC.

This clone has only a few counts. This chain uses TRBV9 with TRBJ1-6; D is perhaps TRBD1 (6 bases). V was cut by 0 bases and J by 5 bases, with 15 bases left in between. The CDR3 length is 17 residues. Germline loops: CDR1 SGDLS, CDR2 YYNGEE. This CDR3 reads CASSVASNTGNNSPLHF. Here the CDR3 DNA reads TGTGCCAGCAGCGTAGCCTCGAATACAGGGAATAATTCACCCCTCCACTTT.

The rearrangement links TRBV6-5 to TRBJ1-3; D is possibly TRBD1 (6 bases). The germline V gene has CDR1 MNHEY and CDR2 SVGAGI. The CDR3 extends over 15 amino acids. The V end lost 6 bases, the J end lost 0 bases, and 12 bases lay between the germline ends. DNA for the CDR3: TGTGCCAGCAGAGGACAGTTCTCCTCTGGAAACACCATATATTTT. Amino acid sequence: CASRGQFSSGNTIYF.

A word on this clone: An end of the junction does not agree with germline; a read error may underlie this. The chain combines TRBV10-3 with TRBJ1-3, with TRBD1 matching 8 bases. Germline V gene lookup returns CDR1 ENHRY and CDR2 SYGVKD. The CDR3 extends over 11 amino acids. The CDR3 DNA sequence: TGTGCCATCAGTGAGGGACAGGGACTCTCCTTT. Encoded protein: CAISEGQGLSF.

This clone was detected a few times. The chain links TRBV19 to TRBJ1-1; perhaps TRBD1 as D (6 bases). Trimming cost V 3 bases and J 6 bases, with 14 bases left between them. Germline assignment: CDR1 LNHDA and CDR2 SQIVND (reference sequence). There are 14 residues in the CDR3. The CDR3, as DNA: TGTGCCAGTAGTATTAGGACAGAAGAGCCTGAAGCTTTCTTT. This sequence encodes CASSIRTEEPEAFF.

The chain uses TRBV10-2 and TRBJ1-2, with D possibly being TRBD1 (6 bases). Trimming left V 6 bases short and J 5 bases short, with 13 bases between. CDR1 WSHSY and CDR2 SAAADI come from the germline V gene. This CDR3 has 13 residues. The CDR3 DNA reads TGCGCCAGCAGCGCCGGGGGGCCTTATGGCTACACCTTC. Protein sequence: CASSAGGPYGYTF.

The chain employs TRBV5-4 and TRBJ1-2; tentative D call: TRBD1 (5 bases). CDR3 length: 12 amino acids. Germline CDR1 SGHNT, CDR2 YYREEE (reference sequence). With 5 bases removed from V and 8 bases from J, the gap between germline ends came to 13 bases. The CDR3 sequence: CASSRGTAGYTF. The CDR3 DNA follows: TGTGCCAGCAGTAGGGGTACAGCAGGCTACACCTTC. Full variable domain (rest looked up from reference TRBV5-4 and TRBJ1-2): ETGVTQSPTHLIKTRGQQVTLRCSSQSGHNTVSWYQQALGQGPQFIFQYYREEENGRGNFPPRFSGLQFPNYSSELNVNALELDDSALYLCASSRGTAGYTFGSGTRLTVV.

This clone was detected once. CDR3 amino acids: CASSLGPPAPLHF. The DNA for the CDR3 is TGTGCCAGCAGCTTGGGGCCCCCAGCACCCCTCCACTTT. The gene calls are TRBV7-9 and TRBJ1-6; possible D gene TRBD1, 5 bases. This CDR3 region has 13 residues. CDR1 is SEHNR, CDR2 FQNEAQ, per germline (reference sequence). V was clipped by 3 bases and J by 11 bases, with 11 bases between them.

The chain links TRBV9 to TRBJ2-1; the match to TRBD2 covers 11 bases. The germline V gene has CDR1 SGDLS and CDR2 YYNGEE. This CDR3 region has 15 residues. The V segment lost 0 bases and the J segment 9 bases; nucleotides outside the gene matches: 5. The CDR3 protein is CASSVAGTSGSEQFF. CDR3 DNA sequence: TGTGCCAGCAGCGTAGCCGGGACTAGCGGTTCTGAGCAGTTCTTC.

The CDR3, as DNA: TGTGCCAGCAGACCGGACAGTTTTACCGGGGAGCTGTTTTTT. Translation gives CASRPDSFTGELFF. The J gene is TRBJ2-2, the V gene TRBV6-5, with D possibly being TRBD1 (6 bases). V was pared by 6 bases and J by 5 bases, with 13 bases between. In germline, CDR1 is MNHEY, CDR2 SVGAGI. The CDR3 is made up of 14 amino acids.

This clone was seen a single time. The chain uses TRBV6-6 and TRBJ2-7, with TRBD1 identical over 11 bases. V was pared by 5 bases and J by 1 base, with 4 bases of the junction left unmatched. Germline V gene data show CDR1 as MNHNY and CDR2 as SVGAGI (reference sequence). This CDR3 has 15 amino acids. The DNA of the CDR3 is TGTGCCAGCAGTCGCGGACAGGGGGCTTCCTACGAGCAGTACTTC. As protein: CASSRGQGASYEQYF.

This sequence joins TRBV28 and TRBJ1-5, with 9 bases matching TRBD1. The CDR3 extends over 14 amino acids. Germline V gene data show CDR1 as MDHEN and CDR2 as SYDVKM. With 2 bases clipped from V and 6 bases from J, the junction kept 2 bases outside the gene matches. The CDR3 is CASSLDRGSQPQHF. The CDR3 region has the DNA TGTGCCAGCAGTTTAGACAGGGGGAGTCAGCCCCAGCATTTT.

DNA of the CDR3: TGTGCCAGCAGCTTAGACAGGGCGCGTTCACCCCTCCACTTT. As protein: CASSLDRARSPLHF. The V and J genes are TRBV7-2 and TRBJ1-6; D may be TRBD1 (6 bases). This CDR3 has 14 residues. V was cut by 1 base and J by 9 bases, with 10 bases left in between. Germline CDR1 is SGHTA and CDR2 is FQGNSA.

In its sample, this clone was seen a few times. This chain uses TRBV5-6 with TRBJ1-1; 9 bases align to TRBD1. This CDR3 comprises 17 residues. Losses at the gene ends were 0 bases for V and 5 bases for J; bases not matched to a gene: 11. Germline V gene sequence: CDR1 SGHDT, CDR2 YYEEEE. CDR3 in DNA: TGTGCCAGCAGCTTGGGACAGGGGGTAGTTCGTAGTACTGAAGCTTTCTTT. Residues: CASSLGQGVVRSTEAFF. The full variable domain, rest sourced from reference TRBV5-6 and TRBJ1-1, is DAGVTQSPTHLIKTRGQQVTLRCSPKSGHDTVSWYQQALGQGPQFIFQYYEEEERQRGNFPDRFSGHQFPNYSSELNVNALLLGDSALYLCASSLGQGVVRSTEAFFGQGTRLTVV.

The gene calls are TRBV4-1 and TRBJ2-4, with D possibly TRBD2 on 5 matching bases. CDR3 length: 18 residues. Trimming left V 1 base short and J 0 bases short, with 16 bases between. Germline V gene sequence: CDR1 MGHRA, CDR2 YSYEKL. The CDR3 loop is CASSQANLIGLAKNIQYF. DNA for the CDR3: TGCGCCAGCAGCCAAGCAAACTTAATAGGACTAGCCAAAAACATTCAGTACTTC.

The J gene is TRBJ1-6, the V gene TRBV19, with a tentative D call TRBD1 (5 bases). Trimming pared 11 bases from V and 9 bases from J, leaving 23 bases between. CDR1 and CDR2 from the germline V gene are LNHDA and SQIVND (reference sequence). This CDR3 contains 15 residues. The CDR3 DNA is TGTGCCTCCTATTCGGGAGGGGTCGGCGGTTCACCCCTCCACTTT. Amino acids: CASYSGGVGGSPLHF.

The chain uses TRBV5-1 and TRBJ2-3, with a weak D call TRBD2 (5 bases). Germline CDR1 and CDR2: SGHRS and YFSETQ. The V and J ends lost 0 bases and 7 bases respectively, with 18 bases between them. The CDR3 covers 16 residues. As DNA, the CDR3 is TGCGCCAGCAGCTTGGAAGCAAGTGGAGGTCGGAATACGCAGTATTTT. It yields the protein CASSLEASGGRNTQYF.

The chain recombines TRBV5-1 with TRBJ2-1; D gene uncertain. CDR1 is SGHRS, CDR2 YFSETQ, per germline. CDR3 length equals 14 residues. Trimming cost V 3 bases and J 7 bases, with 14 bases left between them. CDR3 region: CASSSRERENEQFF. For the CDR3, the DNA is TGCGCCAGCAGCTCGCGTGAGCGTGAGAATGAGCAGTTCTTC. The whole variable domain, filled in from reference TRBV5-1 and TRBJ2-1, reads KAGVTQTPRYLIKTRGQQVTLSCSPISGHRSVSWYQQTPGQGLQFLFEYFSETQRNKGNFPGRFSGRQFSNSRSEMNVSTLELGDSALYLCASSSRERENEQFFGPGTRLTVL.